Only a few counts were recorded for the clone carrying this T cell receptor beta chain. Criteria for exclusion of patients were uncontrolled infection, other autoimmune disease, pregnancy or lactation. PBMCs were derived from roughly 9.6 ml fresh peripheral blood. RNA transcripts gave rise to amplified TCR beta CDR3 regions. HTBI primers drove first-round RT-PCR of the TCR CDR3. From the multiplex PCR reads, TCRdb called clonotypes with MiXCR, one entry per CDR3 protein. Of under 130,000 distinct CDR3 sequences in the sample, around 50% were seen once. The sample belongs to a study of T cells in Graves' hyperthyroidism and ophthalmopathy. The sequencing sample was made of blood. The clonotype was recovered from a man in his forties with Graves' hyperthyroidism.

CDR3 DNA sequence: TGTGCCAGCTCACCCCAGGGGGTCACTGAAGCTTTCTTT. Amino acids: CASSPQGVTEAFF. The V gene is TRBV7-9, the J gene TRBJ1-1; 7 bases line up with TRBD1. The CDR3 runs 13 residues. Germline V gives CDR1 SEHNR, CDR2 FQNEAQ (reference sequence). Unmatched junction bases numbered 7, after V lost 8 bases and J lost 4 bases.